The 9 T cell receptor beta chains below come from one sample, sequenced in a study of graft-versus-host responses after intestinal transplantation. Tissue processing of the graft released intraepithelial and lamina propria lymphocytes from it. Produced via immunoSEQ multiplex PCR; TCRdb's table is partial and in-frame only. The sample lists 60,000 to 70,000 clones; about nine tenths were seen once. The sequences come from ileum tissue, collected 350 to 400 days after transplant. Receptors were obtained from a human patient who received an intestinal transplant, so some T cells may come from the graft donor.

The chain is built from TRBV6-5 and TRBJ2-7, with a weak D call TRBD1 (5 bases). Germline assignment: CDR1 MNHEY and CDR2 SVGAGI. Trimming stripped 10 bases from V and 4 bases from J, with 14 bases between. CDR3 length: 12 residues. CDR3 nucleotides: TGTGCCACCGTAGGGGATATGTACGAGCAGTACTTC. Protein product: CATVGDMYEQYF.

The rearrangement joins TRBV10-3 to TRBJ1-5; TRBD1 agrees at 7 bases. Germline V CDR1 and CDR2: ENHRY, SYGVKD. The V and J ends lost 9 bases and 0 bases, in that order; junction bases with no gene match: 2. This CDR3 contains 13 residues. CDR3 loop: CAIGDSSNQPQHF. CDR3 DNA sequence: TGTGCCATAGGGGACAGTAGCAATCAGCCCCAGCATTTT.

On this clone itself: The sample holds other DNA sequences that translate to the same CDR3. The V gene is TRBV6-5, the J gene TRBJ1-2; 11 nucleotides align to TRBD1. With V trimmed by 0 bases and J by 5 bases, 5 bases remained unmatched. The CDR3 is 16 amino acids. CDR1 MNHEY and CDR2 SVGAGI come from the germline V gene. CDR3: CASSYSGTGGNYGYTF. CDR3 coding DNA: TGTGCCAGCAGTTACTCTGGGACAGGGGGTAATTATGGCTACACCTTC.

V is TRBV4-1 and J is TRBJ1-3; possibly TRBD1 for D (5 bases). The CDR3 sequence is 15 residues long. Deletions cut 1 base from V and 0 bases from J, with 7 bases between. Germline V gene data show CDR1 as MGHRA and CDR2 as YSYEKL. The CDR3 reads CASSQGRGSGNTIYF. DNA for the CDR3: TGCGCCAGCAGCCAAGGGAGGGGCTCTGGAAACACCATATATTTT.

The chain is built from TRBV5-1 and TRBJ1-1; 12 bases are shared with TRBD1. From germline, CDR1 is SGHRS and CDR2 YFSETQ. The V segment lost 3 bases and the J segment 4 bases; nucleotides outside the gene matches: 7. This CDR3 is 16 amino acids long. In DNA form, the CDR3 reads TGCGCCAGCAGCTGGGACAGGGGGCGCGGGACCACTGAAGCTTTCTTT. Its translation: CASSWDRGRGTTEAFF.

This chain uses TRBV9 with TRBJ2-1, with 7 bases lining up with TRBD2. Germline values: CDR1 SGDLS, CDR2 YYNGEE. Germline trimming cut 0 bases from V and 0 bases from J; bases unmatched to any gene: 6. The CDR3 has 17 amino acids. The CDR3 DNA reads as TGTGCCAGCAGCGTAGATTCTAGCGGACCCTCCTACAATGAGCAGTTCTTC. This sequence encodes CASSVDSSGPSYNEQFF.

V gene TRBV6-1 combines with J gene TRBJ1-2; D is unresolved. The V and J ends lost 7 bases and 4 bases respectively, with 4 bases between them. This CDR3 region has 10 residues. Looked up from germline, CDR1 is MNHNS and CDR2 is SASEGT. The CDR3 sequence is CASILYGYTF. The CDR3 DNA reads TGTGCCAGCATCCTCTATGGCTACACCTTC.

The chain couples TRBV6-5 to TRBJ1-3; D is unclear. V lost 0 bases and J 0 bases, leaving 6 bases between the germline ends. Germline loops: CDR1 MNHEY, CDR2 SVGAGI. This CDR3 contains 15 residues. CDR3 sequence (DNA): TGTGCCAGCAGTTACTCACGGGGCTCTGGAAACACCATATATTTT. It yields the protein CASSYSRGSGNTIYF.

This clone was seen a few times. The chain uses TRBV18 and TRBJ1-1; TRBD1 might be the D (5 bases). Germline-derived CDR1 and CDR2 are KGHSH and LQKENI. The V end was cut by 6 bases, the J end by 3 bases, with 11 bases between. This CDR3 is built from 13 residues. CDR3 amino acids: CASSTREDTEAFF. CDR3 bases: TGTGCCAGCTCTACCAGGGAGGACACTGAAGCTTTCTTT.